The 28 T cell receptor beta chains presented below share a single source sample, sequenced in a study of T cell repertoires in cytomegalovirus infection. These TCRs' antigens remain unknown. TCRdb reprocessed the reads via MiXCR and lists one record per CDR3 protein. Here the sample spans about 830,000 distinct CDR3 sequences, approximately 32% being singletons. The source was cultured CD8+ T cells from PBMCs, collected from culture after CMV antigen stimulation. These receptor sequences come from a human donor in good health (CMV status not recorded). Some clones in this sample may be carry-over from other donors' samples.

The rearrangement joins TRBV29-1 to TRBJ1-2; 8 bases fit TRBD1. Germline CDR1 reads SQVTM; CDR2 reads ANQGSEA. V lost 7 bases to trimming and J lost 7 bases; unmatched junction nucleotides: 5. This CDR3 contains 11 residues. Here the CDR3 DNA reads TGCAGCGCTAAAGGACAGGGTGGCTACACCTTC. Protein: CSAKGQGGYTF.

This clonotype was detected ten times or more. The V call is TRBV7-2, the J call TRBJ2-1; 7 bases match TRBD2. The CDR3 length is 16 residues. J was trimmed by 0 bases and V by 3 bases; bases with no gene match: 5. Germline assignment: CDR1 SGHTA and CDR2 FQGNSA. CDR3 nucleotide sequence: TGTGCCAGCAGCTTGGGGGGGGTCCGCTCCTACAATGAGCAGTTCTTC. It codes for CASSLGGVRSYNEQFF. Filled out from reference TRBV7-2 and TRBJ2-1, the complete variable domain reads GAGVSQSPSNKVTEKGKDVELRCDPISGHTALYWYRQSLGQGLEFLIYFQGNSAPDKSGLPSDRFSAERTGGSVSTLTIQRTQQEDSAVYLCASSLGGVRSYNEQFFGPGTRLTVL.

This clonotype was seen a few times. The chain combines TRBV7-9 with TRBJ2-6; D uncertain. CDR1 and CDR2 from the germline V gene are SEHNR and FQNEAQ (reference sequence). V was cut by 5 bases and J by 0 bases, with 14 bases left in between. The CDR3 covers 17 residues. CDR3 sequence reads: CASSTVGWDSGANVLTF. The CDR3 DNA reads TGTGCCAGCAGCACCGTCGGGTGGGACTCTGGGGCCAACGTCCTGACTTTC.

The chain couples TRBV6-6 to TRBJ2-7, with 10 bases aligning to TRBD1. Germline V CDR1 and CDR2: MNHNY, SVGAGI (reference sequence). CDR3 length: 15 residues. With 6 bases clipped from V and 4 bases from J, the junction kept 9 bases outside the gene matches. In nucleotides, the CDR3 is TGTGCCAGCAGAGGGACGACAGGGGGCCGTTACGAGCAGTACTTC. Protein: CASRGTTGGRYEQYF.

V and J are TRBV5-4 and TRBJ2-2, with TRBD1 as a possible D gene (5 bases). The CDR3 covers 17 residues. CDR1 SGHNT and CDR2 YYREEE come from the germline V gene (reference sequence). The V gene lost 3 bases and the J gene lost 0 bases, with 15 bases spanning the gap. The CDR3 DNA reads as TGTGCCAGCAGCTGGGAACAGGCCAACCCGAACACCGGGGAGCTGTTTTTT. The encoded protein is CASSWEQANPNTGELFF. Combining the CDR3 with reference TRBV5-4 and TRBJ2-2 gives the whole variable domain ETGVTQSPTHLIKTRGQQVTLRCSSQSGHNTVSWYQQALGQGPQFIFQYYREEENGRGNFPPRFSGLQFPNYSSELNVNALELDDSALYLCASSWEQANPNTGELFFGEGSRLTVL.

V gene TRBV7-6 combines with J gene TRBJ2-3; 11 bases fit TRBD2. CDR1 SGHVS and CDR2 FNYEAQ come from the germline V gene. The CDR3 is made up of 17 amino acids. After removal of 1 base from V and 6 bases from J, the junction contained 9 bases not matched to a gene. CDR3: CASSLGSSGGARDTQYF. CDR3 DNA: TGTGCCAGCAGCTTAGGGAGTAGCGGGGGGGCTAGGGATACGCAGTATTTT.

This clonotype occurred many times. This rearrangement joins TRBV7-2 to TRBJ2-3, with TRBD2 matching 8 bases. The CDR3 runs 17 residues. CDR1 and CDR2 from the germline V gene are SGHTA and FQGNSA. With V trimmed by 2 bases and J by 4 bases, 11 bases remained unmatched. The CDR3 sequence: CASSLNGLFGGADTQYF. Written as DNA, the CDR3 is TGTGCCAGCAGCTTAAACGGACTATTCGGGGGGGCAGATACGCAGTATTTT.

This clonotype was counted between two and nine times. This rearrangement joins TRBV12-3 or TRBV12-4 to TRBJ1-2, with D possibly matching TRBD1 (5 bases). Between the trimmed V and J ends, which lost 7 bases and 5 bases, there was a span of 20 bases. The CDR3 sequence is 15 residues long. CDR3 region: CASTLGGSSFYGYTF. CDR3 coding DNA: TGTGCCAGCACCCTGGGGGGGAGTTCCTTTTATGGCTACACCTTC.

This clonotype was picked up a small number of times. CDR3 in DNA: TGTGCCAGCAGCTCAACCGGCCAGCGAGGTCCAGGGGGCAACTCCTATAATTCACCCCTCCACTTT. Its protein product is CASSSTGQRGPGGNSYNSPLHF. This chain links TRBV7-9 with TRBJ1-6, with 8 bases lining up with TRBD1. Germline CDR1 reads SEHNR; CDR2 reads FQNEAQ (reference sequence). CDR3 length equals 22 residues. The V and J ends lost 4 bases and 0 bases, in that order; junction bases with no gene match: 20.

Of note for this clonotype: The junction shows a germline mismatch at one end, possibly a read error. The CDR3 spells CANSPLEGNYGYTF. In DNA, the CDR3 is TGTGCCAACAGCCCCCTCGAGGGTAACTATGGCTACACCTTC. The genes are TRBV14 and TRBJ1-2; D ambiguous. The CDR3 spans 14 residues. Germline V gives CDR1 SGHDN, CDR2 FVKESK.

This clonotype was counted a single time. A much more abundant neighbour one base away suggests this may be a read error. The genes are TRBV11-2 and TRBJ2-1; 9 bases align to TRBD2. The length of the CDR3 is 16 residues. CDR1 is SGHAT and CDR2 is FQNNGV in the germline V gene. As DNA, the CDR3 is TGTGCCAGCAGCCCGAGCGGGGGGCTTTCCTACAATGAGCATTTCTTC. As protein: CASSPSGGLSYNEHFF.

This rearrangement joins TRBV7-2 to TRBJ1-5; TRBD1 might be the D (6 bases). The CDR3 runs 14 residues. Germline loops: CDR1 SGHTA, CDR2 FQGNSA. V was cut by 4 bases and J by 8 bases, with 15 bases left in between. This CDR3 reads CASSWGGGREPQHF. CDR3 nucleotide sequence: TGTGCCAGCAGCTGGGGGGGGGGGCGTGAGCCCCAGCATTTT.

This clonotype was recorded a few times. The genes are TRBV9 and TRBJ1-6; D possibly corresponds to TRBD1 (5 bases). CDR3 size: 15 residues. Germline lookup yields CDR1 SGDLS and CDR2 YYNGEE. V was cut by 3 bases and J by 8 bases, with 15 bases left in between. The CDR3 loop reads CASSGGPTVYSPLHF. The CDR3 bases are TGTGCCAGCAGCGGGGGACCTACAGTGTATTCACCCCTCCACTTT.

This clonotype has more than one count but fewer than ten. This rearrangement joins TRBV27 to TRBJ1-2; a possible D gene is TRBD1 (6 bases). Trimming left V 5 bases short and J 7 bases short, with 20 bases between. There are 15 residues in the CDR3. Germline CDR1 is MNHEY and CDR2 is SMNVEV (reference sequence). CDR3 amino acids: CASSPQGYISAGYTF. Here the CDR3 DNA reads TGTGCCAGCAGTCCACAGGGCTACATCTCGGCTGGCTACACCTTC.

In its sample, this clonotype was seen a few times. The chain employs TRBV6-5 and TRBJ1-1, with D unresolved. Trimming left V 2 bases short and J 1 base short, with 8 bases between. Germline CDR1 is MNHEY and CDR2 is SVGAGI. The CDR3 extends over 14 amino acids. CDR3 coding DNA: TGTGCCAGCAGTTACAATGACGGGAACACTGAAGCTTTCTTT. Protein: CASSYNDGNTEAFF.

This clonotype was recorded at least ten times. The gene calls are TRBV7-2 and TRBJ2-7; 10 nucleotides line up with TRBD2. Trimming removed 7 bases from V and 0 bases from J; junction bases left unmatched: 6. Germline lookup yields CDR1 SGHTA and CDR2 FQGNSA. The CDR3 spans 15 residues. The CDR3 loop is CASIHSGGTSYEQYF. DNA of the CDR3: TGTGCCAGCATCCATAGCGGGGGGACCTCCTACGAGCAGTACTTC.

CDR3 bases: TGTGCCAGCAGCGTAGATCTGTTCCAAGAGACCCAGTACTTC. Protein sequence: CASSVDLFQETQYF. V is TRBV9 and J is TRBJ2-5; no definite D call. Per the germline V gene, CDR1 is SGDLS and CDR2 is YYNGEE. Trimming pared 0 bases from V and 1 base from J, leaving 7 bases between. The CDR3 is 14 amino acids.

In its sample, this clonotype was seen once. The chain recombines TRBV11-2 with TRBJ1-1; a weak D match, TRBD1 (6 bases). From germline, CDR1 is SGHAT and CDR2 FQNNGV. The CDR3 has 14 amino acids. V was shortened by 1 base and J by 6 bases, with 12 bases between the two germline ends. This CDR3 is CASSLGGRGAEAFF. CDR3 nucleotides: TGTGCCAGCAGCTTAGGGGGGCGAGGGGCTGAAGCTTTCTTT. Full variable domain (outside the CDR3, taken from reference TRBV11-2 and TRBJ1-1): EAGVAQSPRYKIIEKRQSVAFWCNPISGHATLYWYQQILGQGPKLLIQFQNNGVVDDSQLPKDRFSAERLKGVDSTLKIQPAKLEDSAVYLCASSLGGRGAEAFFGQGTRLTVV.

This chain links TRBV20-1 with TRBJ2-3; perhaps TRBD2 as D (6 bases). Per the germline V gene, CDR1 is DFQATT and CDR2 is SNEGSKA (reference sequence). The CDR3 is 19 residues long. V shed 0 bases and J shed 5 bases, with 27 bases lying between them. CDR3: CSARDLEDYVPWTLDTQYF. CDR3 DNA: TGCAGTGCTAGAGATCTTGAGGACTATGTCCCTTGGACATTAGATACGCAGTATTTT.

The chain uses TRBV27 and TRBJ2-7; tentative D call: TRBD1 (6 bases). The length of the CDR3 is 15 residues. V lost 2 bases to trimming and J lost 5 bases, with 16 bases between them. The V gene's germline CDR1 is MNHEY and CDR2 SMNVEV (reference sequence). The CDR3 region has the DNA TGTGCCAGCAGTTTAAGTGCCAGGGGAAAGGACGAGCAGTACTTC. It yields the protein CASSLSARGKDEQYF.

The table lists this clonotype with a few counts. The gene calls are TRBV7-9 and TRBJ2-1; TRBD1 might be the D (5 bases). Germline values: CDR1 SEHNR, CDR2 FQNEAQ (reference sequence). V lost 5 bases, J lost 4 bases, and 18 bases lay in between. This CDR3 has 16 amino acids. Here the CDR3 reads CASSQPVQGWYNEQFF. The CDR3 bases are TGTGCCAGCAGCCAGCCGGTGCAGGGTTGGTACAATGAGCAGTTCTTC. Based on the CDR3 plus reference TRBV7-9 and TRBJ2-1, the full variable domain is DTGVSQNPRHKITKRGQNVTFRCDPISEHNRLYWYRQTLGQGPEFLTYFQNEAQLEKSRLLSDRFSAERPKGSFSTLEIQRTEQGDSAMYLCASSQPVQGWYNEQFFGPGTRLTVL.

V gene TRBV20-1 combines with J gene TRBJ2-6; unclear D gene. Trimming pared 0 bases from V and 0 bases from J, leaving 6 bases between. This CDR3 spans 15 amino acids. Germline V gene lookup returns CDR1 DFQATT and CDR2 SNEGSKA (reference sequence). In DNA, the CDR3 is TGCAGTGCTAGAGATGACTTCTCTGGGGCCAACGTCCTGACTTTC. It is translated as CSARDDFSGANVLTF.

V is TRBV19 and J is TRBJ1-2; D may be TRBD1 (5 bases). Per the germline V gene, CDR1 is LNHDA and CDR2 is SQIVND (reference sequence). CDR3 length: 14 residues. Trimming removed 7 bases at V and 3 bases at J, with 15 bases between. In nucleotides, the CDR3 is TGTGCCAGTACAGGGCAGGGTGAATACTATGGCTACACCTTC. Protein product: CASTGQGEYYGYTF.

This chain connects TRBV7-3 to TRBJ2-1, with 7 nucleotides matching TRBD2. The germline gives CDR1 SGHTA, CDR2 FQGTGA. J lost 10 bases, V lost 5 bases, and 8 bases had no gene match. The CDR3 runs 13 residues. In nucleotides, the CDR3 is TGTGCCAGCAGCCCGGTGGGAGGGCCGGAGCAGTTCTTC. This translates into CASSPVGGPEQFF.

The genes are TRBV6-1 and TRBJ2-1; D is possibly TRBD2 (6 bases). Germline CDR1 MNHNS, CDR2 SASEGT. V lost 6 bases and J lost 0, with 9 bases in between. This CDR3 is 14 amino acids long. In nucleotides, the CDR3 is TGTGCCAGCAGGGCGGGGAGCTCCTACAATGAGCAGTTCTTC. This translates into CASRAGSSYNEQFF.

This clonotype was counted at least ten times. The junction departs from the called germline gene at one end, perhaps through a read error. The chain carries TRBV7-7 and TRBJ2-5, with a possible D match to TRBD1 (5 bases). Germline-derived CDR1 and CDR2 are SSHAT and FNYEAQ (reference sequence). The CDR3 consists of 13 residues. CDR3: CASSLWGEETQYF. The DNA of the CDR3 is TGTGCTAGCAGCTTATGGGGCGAGGAGACCCAGTACTTC.

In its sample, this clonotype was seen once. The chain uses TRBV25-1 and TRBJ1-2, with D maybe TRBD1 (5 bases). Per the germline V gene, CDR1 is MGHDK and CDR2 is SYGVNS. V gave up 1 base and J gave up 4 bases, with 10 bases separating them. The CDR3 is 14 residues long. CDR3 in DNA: TGTGCCAGCAGTGAATTGGGGGGACCCTATGGCTACACCTTC. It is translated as CASSELGGPYGYTF.

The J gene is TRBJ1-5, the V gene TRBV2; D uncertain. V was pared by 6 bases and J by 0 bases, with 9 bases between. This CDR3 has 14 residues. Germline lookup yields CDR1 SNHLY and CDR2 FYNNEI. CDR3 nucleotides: TGTGCCAGCAGGACGGAGTATAGCAATCAGCCCCAGCATTTT. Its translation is CASRTEYSNQPQHF. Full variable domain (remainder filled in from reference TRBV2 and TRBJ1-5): EPEVTQTPSHQVTQMGQEVILRCVPISNHLYFYWYRQILGQKVEFLVSFYNNEISEKSEIFDDQFSVERPDGSNFTLKIRSTKLEDSAMYFCASRTEYSNQPQHFGDGTRLSIL.